The 8 T cell receptor beta chains listed next were all sequenced from one sample in a study of shared clonotypes between healthy human individuals. Sequencing was performed with immunoSEQ multiplex PCR; in TCRdb, only in-frame clones are kept and a portion is missing. Here the sample spans 650,000 to 800,000 clones, 72% being singletons. The sample comprised memory CD4+ T cells sorted from blood. Subset specified: CD45RA-negative fraction. These receptors all stem from a woman aged 25-40 years in good health.

The V call is TRBV5-3, the J call TRBJ1-2; D is ambiguous. TRBV5-3 is given ORF status, its function remaining uncertain. With 3 bases removed from V and 9 bases from J, the gap between germline ends came to 27 bases. This CDR3 contains 17 residues. The CDR3 spells CARSSRLGYGLRNSYTF. In DNA, the CDR3 is TGTGCCAGAAGCTCCCGTTTGGGGTACGGTTTGCGGAATAGCTACACCTTC.

This chain joins TRBV2 and TRBJ2-7, with 9 nucleotides matching TRBD1. From germline, CDR1 is SNHLY and CDR2 FYNNEI. This CDR3 has 15 residues. Trimming took 5 bases from V and 8 from J; bases not matched to a gene: 13. The CDR3 is CASSRDLRDRAQQYF. CDR3 sequence (DNA): TGTGCCAGCAGTCGGGATCTCCGGGACAGGGCCCAGCAGTACTTC.

The CDR3 loop reads CASSPTGAGGYTF. The CDR3 DNA follows: TGTGCCAGCAGCCCCACGGGGGCTGGTGGCTACACCTTC. The chain has TRBV5-6 and TRBJ1-2, with D possibly TRBD1 on 6 matching bases. Trimming shortened V by 4 bases and J by 7 bases, and 14 bases separated the two germline ends. Germline CDR1 and CDR2: SGHDT and YYEEEE. This CDR3 region has 13 residues.

The CDR3 bases are TGTGCCTGGAGTCAGGGGTACACTGAAGCTTTCTTT. Its translation: CAWSQGYTEAFF. The rearrangement uses TRBV30 and TRBJ1-1, with D possibly TRBD1 on 6 matching bases. V gave up 2 bases and J gave up 3 bases, with 7 bases separating them. The germline V gene has CDR1 GTSNPN and CDR2 SVGIG (reference sequence). The CDR3 loop spans 12 amino acids.

This clone has only a few counts. V gene TRBV7-2 combines with J gene TRBJ1-3; D not certain. CDR1 SGHTA and CDR2 FQGNSA come from the germline V gene. The V end lost 1 base, the J end lost 0 bases, and 7 bases lay between the germline ends. The CDR3 loop spans 15 amino acids. In nucleotides, the CDR3 is TGTGCCAGCAGCTTAGGCAGGTCCTCTGGAAACACCATATATTTT. This sequence encodes CASSLGRSSGNTIYF.

The chain has TRBV10-1 and TRBJ2-3, with TRBD2 matching over 11 bases. The length of the CDR3 is 17 residues. With 2 bases clipped from V and 4 bases from J, the junction kept 8 bases outside the gene matches. CDR1 is WNHNN and CDR2 is SYGVQD in the germline V gene (reference sequence). CDR3 sequence (DNA): TGCGCCAGCAGTGAGATGGGACTAGCGGAGGGGGCAGATACGCAGTATTTT. It is translated as CASSEMGLAEGADTQYF.

J is TRBJ1-2 and V is TRBV18, with D maybe TRBD1 (5 bases). CDR1 and CDR2 from the germline V gene are KGHSH and LQKENI. V dropped 5 bases and J dropped 6 bases, with 19 bases sitting between them. The CDR3 is 15 residues long. The CDR3 loop is CASSTSQGNRNGYTF. The DNA for the CDR3 is TGTGCCAGCTCAACATCTCAGGGAAATAGAAATGGCTACACCTTC.

The CDR3 DNA is TGTGCCAGCAGCTTGAGGATAGCGGGATACGAGCAGTACTTC. The encoded protein is CASSLRIAGYEQYF. The genes are TRBV5-6 and TRBJ2-7; the match to TRBD2 covers 8 bases. Losses at the gene ends were 1 base for V and 4 bases for J; bases not matched to a gene: 4. The CDR3 extends over 14 amino acids. Germline V CDR1 and CDR2: SGHDT, YYEEEE.